Detailed here is one TCR beta chain. This clone was detected a few times. This receptor's antigen is unknown. No quality values exist for individual bases; no much larger clone is one base distant. The sample is drawn from a study of cytomegalovirus exposure and HLA in healthy donors (dated by TCRdb to about 2017). Study-level background: An earlier analysis of several hundred of the donors reported 250 to 350 Gb of sequence data and about 100 million unique TCR beta sequences from 190 million or so T cells. An early release covering over 500 HLA-typed donors comprised approximately 290 gigabases of sequencing data and 85 million or so unique TCR sequences. Of the roughly 400 genotyped donors, approximately 80% fell in the genetic ancestry cluster associated with self-reported Caucasian donors. The aim of the study was to test whether cataloging public T cell receptors could identify signatures of past pathogen exposure. Using immunosequencing, the study profiled T cell repertoires from some 670 subjects and related those repertoires to cytomegalovirus serostatus. A separate validation cohort of about 110 different subjects was used in addition to the approximately 640-subject first cohort. To predict cytomegalovirus infection status, the study brought together high-throughput TCR immunosequencing, statistical association of individual TCRs with disease status, and machine learning. In a later analysis, previously published TCR beta repertoires from 600 to 850 donors were re-analyzed and high-resolution HLA genotyping was added so that TCR occurrence patterns could be studied. In the later analysis, no new phenotypic data were used to find candidate immune exposures; instead, reliance was placed on TCR beta sequences and their occurrence across donors. To decide whether each TCR beta V gene segment behaved as functional or pseudogenic, an earlier analysis of some 570 of the donors relied on high-throughput TCR beta sequencing. Donor age, sex, ethnicity and CMV serostatus were compiled together with the repertoire data. In a later genetic analysis, genome-wide SNP genotypes for 398 of the 666 donors were used, and that subset was treated as a discovery cohort. All discovery cohort repertoires had been generated on a single sequencing platform. Both class I and class II loci were covered by HLA typing, at four-digit resolution. Typing coverage differed by locus: A, B, C, DRB1 and DQB1 were typed in roughly 620-630 donors, DQA1 in roughly 510, DPA1 in approximately 600, and DPB1 in 450 to 490. Five DR-DQ haplotypes were handled as single units for association and clustering, since linkage in the cohort was strong. Across some 400 genotyped donors of the cohort, an average of roughly 250,000 unique TCR beta nucleotide sequences per donor were sequenced, and approximately 19% of those sequences were non-productive. Beyond this particular receptor, the publication reports: A further reported finding was that TCR beta sequences accurately predicted the HLA-A and HLA-B alleles for most subjects in the first cohort. Linkage disequilibrium might explain the correlated functional status among segregating V segments, but an unknown experimental factor could not be excluded. Sequencing depth was assumed to be roughly uniform across donors in the presence/absence analyses, though that assumption may not hold. The sequencing pipeline was judged likely to have produced a cluster of highly shared sequence variants as a technical artifact. Because some donors lacked HLA typing at each locus, the association tests relied only on the typed subset. Roughly 15 rarely observed V segments, including chromosome 9 orphons, were excluded from the earlier analysis of 550 to 700 of the donors because counts were too low. In a later analysis, most CMV-associated TCR beta chains were found to appear HLA-restricted, with HLA associations seemingly driven largely by CMV exposure. In an earlier analysis of approximately 590 of the donors, most TCR beta V segments were observed in productive rearrangements about 87% or about 30% of the time, broadly matching IMGT annotations. Strong co-occurrence of HLA alleles, especially DR and DQ, made assigning TCR associations to individual alleles difficult. A later genetic analysis associated a missense DCLRE1C variant with V-gene and J-gene trimming of TCR beta chains, and an independent cohort replicated the association. A later analysis found that HLA-associated TCR beta chains were more clonally expanded and had lower generation probabilities than equally common non-associated chains. The classifier was reported to diagnose cytomegalovirus status with high specificity and sensitivity in both the original cohort and the validation cohort. The 87-base-pair reads could not distinguish some IMGT-functional V segments, including TRBV6-2 and TRBV6-3, so those segments were excluded. A few of the identified cytomegalovirus-associated TCR beta chains were confirmed in vitro to be specific for cytomegalovirus antigens. According to a later analysis, parvovirus B19, influenza, CMV and Epstein-Barr virus appeared linked to several top co-occurrence clusters. Compared with the roughly 700-donor mean, donors in an Asian-associated ancestry cluster had fewer N-insertions in productive TCRs, according to a later genetic analysis. Only TCR beta chains were sequenced in this cohort, and the absence of alpha or paired-chain data limited detectable features. A total of 150 or so TCR beta chains were listed by the study as associated with cytomegalovirus. In a later analysis, the rate of TCR association differed among HLA loci, with DRB1 alleles having the most associated TCRs and HLA-C alleles having the fewest. The authors suggested that the approach could potentially be generalized to other disease states and immunological phenotypes. Most TCR sequences were seen in very few donors, while some public TCRs were found in many individuals. CMV serostatus was the only immune exposure information available for the cohort. At a false discovery rate of 0.05, a later analysis linked about 17,000 TCR beta sequences to specific HLA alleles.

Library generation was performed with the immunoSEQ multiplex PCR assay. For the multiplex PCR, a mixture combining 60 forward primers for TCR Vbeta segments and 13 reverse primers for TCR Jbeta segments was used. The CDR3 region of rearranged TCR beta genes was amplified from genomic DNA by a multiplex PCR assay. The amplified TCR beta libraries were sequenced on the Illumina HiSeq System as 87-base-pair reads. The paper's processing steps were these. A later analysis tallied roughly 78 million unique TCR beta chains across the 550 to 850 repertoires, and some 10 million of those chains were shared by two or more donors. To remove PCR and sequencing errors, raw reads were error-corrected and collapsed into unique sequences using a nearest-neighbor algorithm that merged closely related sequences. CDR3 sequences were aligned to IMGT reference sequences to assign V, D and J gene segments. For a sequence to be retained, a match of at least six nucleotides was required to both a V gene segment and a J gene segment. Rearrangements were called productive when the CDR3 lacked stop codons and stayed in frame with V and J; all others were non-productive. CDR3 was defined by IMGT convention, running from the second conserved V-encoded cysteine to the conserved J-encoded phenylalanine. In an earlier analysis of roughly 610 of the donors, sequences lacking an unambiguous match to a single V gene segment were excluded. An earlier analysis of almost 600 of the donors classified V segments as functional when productive rearrangements were above 56.7% and as segregating when the standard deviation between donors was above 5%. To diagnose cytomegalovirus status from the catalog of TCR beta chain sequences, a statistical classification framework was built. A later analysis assigned V and J genes by comparing TCR nucleotide sequences with IMGT/GENE-DB human TR gene sequences. The TCRdist pipeline was used in a later analysis to assign CDR3 sequences and most-parsimonious VDJ recombination scenarios. In a later analysis, each TCR beta chain was defined by its CDR3 amino acid sequence together with its V-gene family, and reads without a unique V-gene family were excluded. In a later analysis, some 600 highly shared, low-generation-probability nucleotide sequences were removed to address suspected cross-contamination and a sequencing artifact. In a later analysis, a clonal expansion index for each public chain was calculated from normalized within-repertoire ranks of inferred template counts. In a later analysis, generation probabilities were computed with a VDJ recombination model fitted to out-of-frame rearrangements, and the resulting probabilities were checked against IGoR. Hypergeometric tests were used in a later analysis to score TCR-TCR, TCR-HLA and TCR-CMV co-occurrence, with a repertoire-size bias correction applied to the TCR pairs. In a later analysis, false discovery rates were estimated by permuting HLA or CMV assignments 20 times. A later analysis grouped co-occurring TCRs with DBSCAN, adding TCRdist sequence similarity when clustering within HLA-allele-positive subsets. For co-occurrence clustering, repertoires with fewer than 30,000 or more than 120,000 public chains were excluded, along with about five repertoires with anomalous nucleotide sharing. Held by TCRdb, this immuneACCESS table contains in-frame sequences only and omits some clones. Under half of the omission traces to an unresolved V gene where checked; the cause of the rest is unknown. The DNA gave D and trimming, while V, J and clone size come from that table. Recorded for this sample are 100,000 to 150,000 clones; about 15% of them occurred a single time. The ten most abundant clones make up roughly 3% of the sample.

The cohort consisted of approximately 670 healthy bone marrow donors. At the time of sampling, every cohort member was nominally healthy, though immune exposures that went unrecorded were likely present. The donor was CMV seropositive and was included in the group of 250 to 300 seropositive cohort members. Every donor gave a peripheral blood sample, and the peripheral blood mononuclear cells from that sample were used for TCR beta sequencing. The Qiagen DNeasy Blood Extraction Kit was used to extract genomic DNA from the blood cell samples. Taken from the germline V gene (reference sequence), the CDR1 and CDR2 loops are MNHEY and SMNVEV. Ends trimmed: V by 9 bases, J by 0 bases; bases unmatched to a gene: 4. Counted from cysteine to phenylalanine, this CDR3 has 13 amino acids. Of the read, only the CDR3 DNA is kept; its 39 bases are in frame from base 1.

The chain is made from TRBV27 and TRBJ1-2; the central 7 bases match TRBD1. Specimen: PBMCs. This TCR derives from a female donor in good health and CMV-seropositive. The DNA sequence is given as TGTGCCAGGGAGACAGGGTCTAACTATGGCTACACCTTC. It specifies CARETGSNYGYTF.